What follows are 5 T cell receptor beta chains derived from one specimen sequenced in a study of Graves' ophthalmopathy and Graves' hyperthyroidism. TCR beta CDR3 regions were amplified from RNA transcripts. Investigators did first-round RT-PCR with HTBI primers, then second-round multiplex PCR. TCRdb recomputed calls from the multiplex PCR reads with MiXCR, one row per CDR3 protein. Of just over 400,000 distinct CDR3 sequences in the sample, approximately 21% were seen once. The specimen sequenced was peripheral blood. These receptors all stem from a woman between 18 and 29 years old with stable Graves' hyperthyroidism.

The table lists this clonotype with many counts. The V call is TRBV6-1, the J call TRBJ2-6; no firm D call. The CDR3 is 15 amino acids. Germline V gene data show CDR1 as MNHNS and CDR2 as SASEGT. V was trimmed by 4 bases and J by 0 bases, leaving 7 bases between them. CDR3 nucleotide sequence: TGTGCCAGCAGTGCCCAGAGCTCTGGGGCCAACGTCCTGACTTTC. This translates into CASSAQSSGANVLTF.

This clonotype has ten or more counts. The chain employs TRBV11-2 and TRBJ2-7; D is ambiguous. CDR3 length: 15 amino acids. Germline CDR1 SGHAT, CDR2 FQNNGV. The V end was cut by 1 base, the J end by 0 bases, with 10 bases between. DNA for the CDR3: TGTGCCAGCAGCTTAGGTGACTGGAGCTCCTACGAGCAGTACTTC. This codes for CASSLGDWSSYEQYF.

The chain is built from TRBV27 and TRBJ2-7; 10 nucleotides line up with TRBD2. This CDR3 spans 15 amino acids. The germline CDR1 and CDR2 sequences are MNHEY and SMNVEV (reference sequence). V was pared by 0 bases and J by 6 bases, with 5 bases of the junction left unmatched. The CDR3 protein is CASSLSASGRAEQYF. CDR3 DNA: TGTGCCAGCAGTTTATCGGCCAGCGGGAGGGCCGAGCAGTACTTC.

Many counts were recorded for this clonotype. V and J are TRBV24-1 and TRBJ2-2; TRBD1 matches 8 bases. CDR1 and CDR2 from the germline V gene are KGHDR and SFDVKD. V trimming: 0 bases; J trimming: 3 bases; junction bases outside the gene matches: 5. The CDR3 is 17 amino acids. Here the CDR3 reads CATSDLRAGGYTGELFF. DNA of the CDR3: TGTGCCACCAGTGATTTGAGGGCAGGGGGCTACACCGGGGAGCTGTTTTTT.

V and J are TRBV6-5 and TRBJ2-7; 7 bases line up with TRBD2. CDR3 length equals 16 residues. With 0 bases clipped from V and 3 bases from J, the junction kept 8 bases outside the gene matches. In germline, CDR1 is MNHEY, CDR2 SVGAGI. Written as DNA, the CDR3 is TGTGCCAGCAGTTACTCGAACACGCCGGGAGGCTACGAGCAGTACTTC. Translation: CASSYSNTPGGYEQYF.